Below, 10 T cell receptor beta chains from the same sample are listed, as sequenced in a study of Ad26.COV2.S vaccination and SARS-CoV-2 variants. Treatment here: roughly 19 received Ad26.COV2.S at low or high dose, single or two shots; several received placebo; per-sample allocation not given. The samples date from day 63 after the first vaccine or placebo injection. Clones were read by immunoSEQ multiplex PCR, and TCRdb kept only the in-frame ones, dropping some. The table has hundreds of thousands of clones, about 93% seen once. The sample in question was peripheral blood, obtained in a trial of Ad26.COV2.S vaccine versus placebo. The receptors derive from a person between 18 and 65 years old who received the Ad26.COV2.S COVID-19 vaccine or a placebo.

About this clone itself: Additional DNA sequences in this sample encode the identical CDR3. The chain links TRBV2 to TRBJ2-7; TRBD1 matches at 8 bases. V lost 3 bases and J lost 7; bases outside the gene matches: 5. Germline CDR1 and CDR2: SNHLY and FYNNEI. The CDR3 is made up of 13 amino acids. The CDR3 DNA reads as TGTGCCAGCAGTGAGCAGGGGGCTGGGGAGCAGTACTTC. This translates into CASSEQGAGEQYF.

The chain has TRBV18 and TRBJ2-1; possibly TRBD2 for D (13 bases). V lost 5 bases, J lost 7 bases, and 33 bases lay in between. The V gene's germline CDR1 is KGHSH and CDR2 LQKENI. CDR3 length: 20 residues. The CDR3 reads CASSGTGTGGRTSGRNEQFF. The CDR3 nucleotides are TGTGCCAGCTCAGGTACCGGGACAGGGGGCCGGACTAGCGGGAGAAATGAGCAGTTCTTC.

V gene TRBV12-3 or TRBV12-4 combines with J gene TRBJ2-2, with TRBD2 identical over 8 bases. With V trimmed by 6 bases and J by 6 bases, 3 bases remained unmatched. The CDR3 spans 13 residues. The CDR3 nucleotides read TGTGCCAGCAGCCGGGGGGGGCCCGGGGAGCTGTTTTTT. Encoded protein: CASSRGGPGELFF.

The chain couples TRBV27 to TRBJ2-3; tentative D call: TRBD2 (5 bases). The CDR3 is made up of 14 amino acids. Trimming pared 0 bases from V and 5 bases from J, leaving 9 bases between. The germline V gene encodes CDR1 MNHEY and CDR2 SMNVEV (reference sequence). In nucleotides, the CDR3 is TGTGCCAGCAGTTTATCGAGGGCGAGAGATACGCAGTATTTT. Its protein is CASSLSRARDTQYF.

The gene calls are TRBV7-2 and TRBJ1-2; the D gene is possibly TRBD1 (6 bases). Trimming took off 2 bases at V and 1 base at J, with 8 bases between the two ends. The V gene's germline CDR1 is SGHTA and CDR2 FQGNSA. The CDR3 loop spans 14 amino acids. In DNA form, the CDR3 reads TGTGCCAGCAGCTTACGGACAGTTAACTATGGCTACACCTTC. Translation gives CASSLRTVNYGYTF.

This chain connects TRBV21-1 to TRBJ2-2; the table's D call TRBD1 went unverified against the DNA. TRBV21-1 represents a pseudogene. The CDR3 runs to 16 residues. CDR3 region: CASSKAIGTVTGELFF. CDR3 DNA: TGTGCCAGCAGCAAAGCGATCGGGACAGTCACCGGGGAGCTGTTTTTT.

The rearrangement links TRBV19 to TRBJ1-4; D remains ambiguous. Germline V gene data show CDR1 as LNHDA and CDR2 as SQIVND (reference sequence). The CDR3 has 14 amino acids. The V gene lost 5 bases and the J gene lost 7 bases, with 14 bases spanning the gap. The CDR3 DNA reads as TGTGCCAGTAGTTTGGCGGGGTTAGGTGAAAAACTGTTTTTT. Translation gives CASSLAGLGEKLFF. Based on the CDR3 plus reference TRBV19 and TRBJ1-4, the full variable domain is DGGITQSPKYLFRKEGQNVTLSCEQNLNHDAMYWYRQDPGQGLRLIYYSQIVNDFQKGDIAEGYSVSREKKESFPLTVTSAQKNPTAFYLCASSLAGLGEKLFFGSGTQLSVL.

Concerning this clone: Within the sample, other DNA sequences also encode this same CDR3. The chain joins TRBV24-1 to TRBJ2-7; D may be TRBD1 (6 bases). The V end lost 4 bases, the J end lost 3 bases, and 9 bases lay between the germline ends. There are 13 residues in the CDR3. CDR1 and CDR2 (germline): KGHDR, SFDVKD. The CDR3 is CATSETGFYEQYF. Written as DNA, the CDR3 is TGTGCCACCAGTGAGACAGGATTCTACGAGCAGTACTTC.

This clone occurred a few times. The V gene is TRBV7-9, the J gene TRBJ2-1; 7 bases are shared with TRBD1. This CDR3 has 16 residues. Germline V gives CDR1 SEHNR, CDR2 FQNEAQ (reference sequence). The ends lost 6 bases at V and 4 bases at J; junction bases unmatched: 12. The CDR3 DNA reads TGTGCCAGCAGTTACATTCCGGGACAGTATTACAATGAGCAGTTCTTC. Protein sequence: CASSYIPGQYYNEQFF.

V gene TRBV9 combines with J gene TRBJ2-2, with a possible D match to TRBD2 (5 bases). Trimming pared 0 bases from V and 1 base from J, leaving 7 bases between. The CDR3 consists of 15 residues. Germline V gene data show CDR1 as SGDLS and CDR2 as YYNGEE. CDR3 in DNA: TGTGCCAGCAGCGTAGTTAGCGAGAACACCGGGGAGCTGTTTTTT. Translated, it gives CASSVVSENTGELFF.